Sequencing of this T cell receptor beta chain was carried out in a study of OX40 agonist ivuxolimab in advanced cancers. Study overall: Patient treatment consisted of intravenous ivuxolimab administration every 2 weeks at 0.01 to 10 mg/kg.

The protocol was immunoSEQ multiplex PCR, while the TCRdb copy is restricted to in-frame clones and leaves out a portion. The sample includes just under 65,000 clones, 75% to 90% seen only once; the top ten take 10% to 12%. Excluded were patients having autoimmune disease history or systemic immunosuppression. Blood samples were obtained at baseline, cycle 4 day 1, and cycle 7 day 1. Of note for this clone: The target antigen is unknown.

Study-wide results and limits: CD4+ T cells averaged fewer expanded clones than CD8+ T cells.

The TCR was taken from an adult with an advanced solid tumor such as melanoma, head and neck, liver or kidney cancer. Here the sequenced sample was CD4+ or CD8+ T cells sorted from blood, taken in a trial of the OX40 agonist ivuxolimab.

The CDR3 DNA is TGTGCCAGCAGCTTAAGACAGGGCCATCGGGAGACCCAGTACTTC. It codes for CASSLRQGHRETQYF. The rearrangement joins TRBV7-8 to TRBJ2-5; TRBD1 aligns across 7 bases. The germline CDR1 and CDR2 sequences are SGHVS and FQNEAQ. Losses at the gene ends were 2 bases for V and 5 bases for J; bases not matched to a gene: 8. This CDR3 has 15 residues.